This T cell receptor (beta chain) was profiled in a study of monozygotic twins with inflammatory bowel disease. There were eight separate reactions per sample in which cDNA was made. TCRdb reanalyzed the 5' RACE reads and collapses them to one entry per CDR3 protein, without DNA. Its clone listing holds some 170,000 distinct CDR3 sequences. Concerning this clonotype itself: Its specificity is unknown.

The CDR3 runs 15 residues. Germline V gene lookup returns CDR1 MDHEN and CDR2 SYDVKM. Study conclusions and caveats: Fewer clonotypes were shared with others by IBD patients than by healthy twins, especially with disease activity. IBD patients displayed reduced TCRbeta diversity (inverse Simpson) when set against healthy co-twins.

Material for sequencing was blood. The clonotype comes from a human donor with ulcerative colitis or Crohn's disease, or a healthy co-twin of an affected twin (not recorded which). V gene TRBV28 combines with J gene TRBJ1-4; TCRdb's D gene call, TRBD1, goes unchecked for lack of DNA. The CDR3: CASSSQGATNEKLFF.